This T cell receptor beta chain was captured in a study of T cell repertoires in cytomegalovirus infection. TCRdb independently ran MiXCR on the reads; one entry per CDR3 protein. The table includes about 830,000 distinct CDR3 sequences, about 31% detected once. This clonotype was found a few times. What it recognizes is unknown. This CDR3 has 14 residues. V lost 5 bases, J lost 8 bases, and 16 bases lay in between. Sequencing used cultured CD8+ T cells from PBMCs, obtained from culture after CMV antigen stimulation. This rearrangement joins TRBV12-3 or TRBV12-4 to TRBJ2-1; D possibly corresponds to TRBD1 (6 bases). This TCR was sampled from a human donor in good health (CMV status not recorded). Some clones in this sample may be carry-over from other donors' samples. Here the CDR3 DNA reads TGTGCCAGCAGTCCCTCGCCCTCAGGGGATGAGCAGTTCTTC. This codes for CASSPSPSGDEQFF.